The 22 T cell receptor beta chains in this list originate from one sample, sequenced in a study of T cell responses to AZD1222 COVID-19 vaccine. Repertoires were generated with immunoSEQ multiplex PCR, while TCRdb's copy carries only in-frame clones and drops some. The sample data list 150,000 or so clones. Source material: peripheral blood. The source of these receptors is an adult in good health.

The rearrangement links TRBV7-7 to TRBJ2-3, with 7 bases matching TRBD1. Germline V CDR1 and CDR2: SSHAT, FNYEAQ (reference sequence). This CDR3 has 15 amino acids. With 7 bases clipped from V and 3 bases from J, the junction kept 10 bases outside the gene matches. CDR3 nucleotide sequence: TGTGCCAGCAACCCCCGGGACAGAAAAACAGATACGCAGTATTTT. Translation: CASNPRDRKTDTQYF.

The V call is TRBV6-2 or TRBV6-3, the J call TRBJ1-5; D possibly corresponds to TRBD1 (6 bases). Germline V gene data show CDR1 as MNHEY and CDR2 as SVGEGT. This CDR3 has 14 residues. V dropped 5 bases and J dropped 4 bases, with 12 bases sitting between them. CDR3 DNA: TGTGCCAGCAGTCCCACAGGGAAGAATCAGCCCCAGCATTTT. Translated, it gives CASSPTGKNQPQHF.

The chain links TRBV12-3 or TRBV12-4 to TRBJ2-7; no reliable D call. The CDR3 contains 11 residues. The V end was cut by 5 bases, the J end by 5 bases, with 7 bases between. The DNA for the CDR3 is TGTGCCAGCAGTACTTTGGACGAGCAGTACTTC. It yields the protein CASSTLDEQYF.

V is TRBV5-4 and J is TRBJ1-2; no clear D gene. Trimming shortened V by 0 bases and J by 1 base, and 7 bases separated the two germline ends. The CDR3 is made up of 14 amino acids. CDR1 is SGHNT and CDR2 is YYREEE in the germline V gene (reference sequence). The CDR3 DNA reads as TGTGCCAGCAGCTTGGAACTGGGTAACTATGGCTACACCTTC. It yields the protein CASSLELGNYGYTF.

V gene TRBV27 combines with J gene TRBJ2-3, with TRBD1 identical over 7 bases. Germline V gene sequence: CDR1 MNHEY, CDR2 SMNVEV (reference sequence). The V segment lost 5 bases and the J segment 1 base; nucleotides outside the gene matches: 6. The CDR3 has 15 residues. The DNA for the CDR3 is TGTGCCAGCAGTGCCCGAGGGGGCCGCACAGATACGCAGTATTTT. The encoded protein is CASSARGGRTDTQYF.

This chain connects TRBV6-5 to TRBJ1-5; D ambiguous. Trimming pared 2 bases from V and 9 bases from J, leaving 11 bases between. The CDR3 is 13 amino acids. Germline values: CDR1 MNHEY, CDR2 SVGAGI. The CDR3, as DNA: TGTGCCAGCAGTTACGACTGGGAGTCGCCCCAGCATTTT. Translating gives CASSYDWESPQHF.

The V and J genes are TRBV19 and TRBJ1-5; D possibly corresponds to TRBD1 (6 bases). Trimming stripped 0 bases from V and 2 bases from J, with 11 bases between. This CDR3 has 16 residues. Germline V gene lookup returns CDR1 LNHDA and CDR2 SQIVND (reference sequence). The CDR3 DNA sequence: TGTGCCAGTAGTATAGATAGTTCAGGGGGCAATCAGCCCCAGCATTTT. It encodes CASSIDSSGGNQPQHF.

The V gene is TRBV7-2, the J gene TRBJ2-7, with a tentative D call TRBD2 (6 bases). Germline V gene data show CDR1 as SGHTA and CDR2 as FQGNSA. V lost 5 bases and J lost 0, with 11 bases in between. The CDR3 sequence is 14 residues long. This CDR3 reads CASSPWRGSYEQYF. DNA of the CDR3: TGTGCCAGCAGCCCGTGGCGGGGCTCCTACGAGCAGTACTTC.

The J gene is TRBJ1-2, the V gene TRBV11-3; D possibly corresponds to TRBD1 (5 bases). In germline, CDR1 is SGHNT, CDR2 YENEEA. The V and J ends lost 4 bases and 2 bases respectively, with 8 bases between them. The CDR3 covers 13 residues. The CDR3, as DNA: TGTGCCAGCAGCTATCGGGGGAACTATGGCTACACCTTC. This encodes CASSYRGNYGYTF.

CDR3 nucleotides: TGTGCCAGCAGCTTACAGGGTGAGGGCTATGGCTACACCTTC. This codes for CASSLQGEGYGYTF. The chain uses TRBV7-8 and TRBJ1-2, with D maybe TRBD1 (5 bases). This CDR3 is built from 14 residues. V was shortened by 2 bases and J by 4 bases, with 11 bases between the two germline ends. Germline CDR1 SGHVS, CDR2 FQNEAQ.

V is TRBV6-5 and J is TRBJ1-1; 7 bases agree with TRBD1. Germline CDR1 MNHEY, CDR2 SVGAGI. The length of the CDR3 is 15 residues. V lost 2 bases, J lost 0 bases, and 3 bases stayed unmatched. The chain's CDR3 is CASSYGTVMNTEAFF. The DNA for the CDR3 is TGTGCCAGCAGTTACGGGACAGTTATGAACACTGAAGCTTTCTTT.

J is TRBJ2-1 and V is TRBV6-5; the D is unclear. CDR1 and CDR2 (germline): MNHEY, SVGAGI. Deletions cut 5 bases from V and 7 bases from J, with 15 bases between. The CDR3 extends over 14 amino acids. CDR3 sequence (DNA): TGTGCCAGCAGTAACAACCCGCGGAGTAATGAGCAGTTCTTC. Encoded protein: CASSNNPRSNEQFF.

Points on this clone: Distinct nucleotide sequences in the sample also encode this CDR3. V and J are TRBV4-2 and TRBJ1-2, with D uncertain. Germline V CDR1 and CDR2: LGHNA, YNFKEQ. This CDR3 contains 14 residues. Deletions cut 0 bases from V and 5 bases from J, with 10 bases between. In DNA form, the CDR3 reads TGTGCCAGCAGCCAAGAAGGTGGAGAATATGGCTACACCTTC. Protein product: CASSQEGGEYGYTF.

This sequence joins TRBV7-2 and TRBJ2-7; D possibly corresponds to TRBD2 (6 bases). V lost 2 bases and J 1 base, leaving 12 bases between the germline ends. CDR1 is SGHTA and CDR2 is FQGNSA in the germline V gene. The CDR3 has 15 amino acids. CDR3 loop: CASSLTGVLSYEQYF. In DNA, the CDR3 is TGTGCCAGCAGCTTAACGGGAGTCCTATCCTACGAGCAGTACTTC. Looking up the rest from reference TRBV7-2 and TRBJ2-7 gives the full variable domain: GAGVSQSPSNKVTEKGKDVELRCDPISGHTALYWYRQSLGQGLEFLIYFQGNSAPDKSGLPSDRFSAERTGGSVSTLTIQRTQQEDSAVYLCASSLTGVLSYEQYFGPGTRLTVT.

The chain joins TRBV6-6 to TRBJ1-6; 10 nucleotides align to TRBD1. CDR3 size: 14 residues. From germline, CDR1 is MNHNY and CDR2 SVGAGI (reference sequence). J gave up 10 bases and V 4 bases, and 4 bases lay outside the gene matches. DNA for the CDR3: TGTGCCAGCAGTTCCGACAGGGGGCACTCACCCCTCCACTTT. Encoded protein: CASSSDRGHSPLHF.

This chain joins TRBV7-9 and TRBJ2-5; 7 bases are a match to TRBD1. CDR3 length: 15 residues. The germline V gene has CDR1 SEHNR and CDR2 FQNEAQ (reference sequence). J lost 2 bases, V lost 5 bases, and 8 bases had no gene match. This chain's CDR3 is CASSLNWDRQETQYF. The CDR3 nucleotides are TGTGCCAGCAGCCTGAACTGGGACAGACAAGAGACCCAGTACTTC.

The chain is built from TRBV5-6 and TRBJ1-6, with 10 nucleotides matching TRBD1. The CDR3 extends over 15 amino acids. Per germline, CDR1 SGHDT and CDR2 YYEEEE. Germline trimming cut 0 bases from V and 13 bases from J; bases unmatched to any gene: 7. CDR3 bases: TGTGCCAGCAGCTTGGGGGACAGGGGCTCTATTCCCCTCCACTTT. Residues: CASSLGDRGSIPLHF.

This rearrangement joins TRBV25-1 to TRBJ1-4; 7 nucleotides align to TRBD1. J gave up 0 bases and V 3 bases, and 4 bases lay outside the gene matches. The CDR3 totals 16 residues. The germline CDR1 and CDR2 sequences are MGHDK and SYGVNS. The CDR3 loop is CASSDGTVATNEKLFF. CDR3 coding DNA: TGTGCCAGCAGTGATGGGACAGTTGCAACTAATGAAAAACTGTTTTTT.

This chain connects TRBV5-4 to TRBJ1-2; D is ambiguous. This CDR3 has 15 amino acids. Germline values: CDR1 SGHNT, CDR2 YYREEE (reference sequence). Trimming left V 5 bases short and J 0 bases short, with 14 bases between. CDR3 sequence: CASRPQPKANYGYTF. In DNA form, the CDR3 reads TGTGCCAGCAGGCCACAGCCAAAAGCTAACTATGGCTACACCTTC.

V and J are TRBV19 and TRBJ1-5; D is uncertain. With 3 bases removed from V and 0 bases from J, the gap between germline ends came to 6 bases. Germline V CDR1 and CDR2: LNHDA, SQIVND (reference sequence). CDR3 size: 14 residues. The CDR3 DNA is TGTGCCAGTAGTATTCCCCCTAGCAATCAGCCCCAGCATTTT. Its translation is CASSIPPSNQPQHF.

The rearrangement uses TRBV28 and TRBJ1-5; D is unresolved. CDR3 length: 12 residues. CDR1 is MDHEN, CDR2 SYDVKM, per germline. Trimming cost V 7 bases and J 1 base, with 5 bases left between them. This chain's CDR3 is CASTTSNQPQHF. The CDR3, as DNA: TGTGCCAGCACCACCAGCAATCAGCCCCAGCATTTT. Based on the CDR3 plus reference TRBV28 and TRBJ1-5, the full variable domain is DVKVTQSSRYLVKRTGEKVFLECVQDMDHENMFWYRQDPGLGLRLIYFSYDVKMKEKGDIPEGYSVSREKKERFSLILESASTNQTSMYLCASTTSNQPQHFGDGTRLSIL.

This sequence joins TRBV6-5 and TRBJ2-5; D is perhaps TRBD1 or TRBD2 (6 bases each). CDR3 size: 14 residues. Germline values: CDR1 MNHEY, CDR2 SVGAGI. V was clipped by 4 bases and J by 5 bases, with 14 bases between them. The CDR3 here is CASSFGRGGETQYF. In nucleotides, the CDR3 is TGTGCCAGCAGTTTCGGCAGGGGAGGCGAGACCCAGTACTTC.